This TCR beta chain appears in the sequencing data of a study of beta chain features in type 1 diabetes. Study details: Examined across all samples were over 85 million sorted cells. Findings and caveats of the study: PCR may have favored shorter templates equally in patients and controls. Unsettled here was the matter of whether HLA type influences TCRB rearrangement. Significant though moderate, a shortening of TCRB CDR3s appeared in all four CD4+ subsets of Type 1 diabetes patients.

This clone was found a few times. Its antigen is undetermined. V trimming: 3 bases; J trimming: 0 bases; junction bases outside the gene matches: 10. In germline, CDR1 is SGDLS, CDR2 YYNGEE. This CDR3 is built from 17 residues. As every portion of the isolated RNA was reverse transcribed, the sequencing read expressed TCRB transcripts. Profiling relied on immunoSEQ multiplex PCR, and the TCRdb table lists in-frame clones only, not all of them. The data show 300,000 to 450,000 clones, with roughly a fifth seen just once and 0.035% to 0.05% held by the top ten. The sample consisted of naive CD4+ T cells from blood. The chain uses TRBV9 and TRBJ2-3; TRBD2 matches 7 bases. This TCR derives from a woman younger than 30 in good health. The CDR3 sequence is CASSAVSGYSSTDTQYF. CDR3 DNA: TGTGCCAGCAGCGCCGTTAGCGGGTATTCTAGCACAGATACGCAGTATTTT.